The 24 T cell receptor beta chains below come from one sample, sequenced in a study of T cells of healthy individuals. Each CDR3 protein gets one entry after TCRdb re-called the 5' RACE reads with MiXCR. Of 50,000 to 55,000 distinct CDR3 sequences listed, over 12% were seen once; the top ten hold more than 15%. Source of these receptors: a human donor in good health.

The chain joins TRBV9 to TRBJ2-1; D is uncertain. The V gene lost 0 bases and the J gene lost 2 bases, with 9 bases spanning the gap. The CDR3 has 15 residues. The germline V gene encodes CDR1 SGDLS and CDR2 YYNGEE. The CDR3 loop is CASSVEGSTYNEQFF. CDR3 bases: TGTGCCAGCAGCGTAGAAGGTAGCACCTACAATGAGCAGTTCTTC.

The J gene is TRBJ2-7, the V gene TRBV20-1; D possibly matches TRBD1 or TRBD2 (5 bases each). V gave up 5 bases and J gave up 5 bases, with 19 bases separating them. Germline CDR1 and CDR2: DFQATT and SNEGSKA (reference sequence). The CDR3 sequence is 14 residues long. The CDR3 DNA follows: TGCAGTGCTCCCGGACCGTTCGGGGACCACGAGCAGTACTTC. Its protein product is CSAPGPFGDHEQYF.

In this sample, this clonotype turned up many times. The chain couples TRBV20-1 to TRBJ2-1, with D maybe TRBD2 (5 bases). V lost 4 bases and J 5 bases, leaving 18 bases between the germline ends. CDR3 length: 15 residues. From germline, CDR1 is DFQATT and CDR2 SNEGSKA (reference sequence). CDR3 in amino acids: CSATRPGLGNNEQFF. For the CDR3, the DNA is TGCAGTGCTACCAGACCGGGATTAGGCAACAATGAGCAGTTCTTC.

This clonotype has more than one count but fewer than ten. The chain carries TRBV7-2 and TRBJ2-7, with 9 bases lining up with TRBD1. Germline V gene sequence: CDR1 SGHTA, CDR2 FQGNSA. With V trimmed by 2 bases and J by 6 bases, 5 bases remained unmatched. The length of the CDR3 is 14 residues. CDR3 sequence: CASSLILTGGEQYF. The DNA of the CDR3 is TGTGCCAGCAGCTTAATCCTGACAGGGGGCGAGCAGTACTTC.

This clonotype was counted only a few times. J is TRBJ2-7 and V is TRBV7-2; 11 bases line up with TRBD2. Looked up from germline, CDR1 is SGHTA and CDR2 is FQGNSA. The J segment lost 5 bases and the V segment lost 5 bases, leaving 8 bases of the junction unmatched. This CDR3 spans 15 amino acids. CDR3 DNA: TGTGCCAGCAGCCTCTTAGCGGGAGGGCAAGACGAGCAGTACTTC. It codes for CASSLLAGGQDEQYF. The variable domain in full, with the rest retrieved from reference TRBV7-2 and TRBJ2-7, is GAGVSQSPSNKVTEKGKDVELRCDPISGHTALYWYRQSLGQGLEFLIYFQGNSAPDKSGLPSDRFSAERTGGSVSTLTIQRTQQEDSAVYLCASSLLAGGQDEQYFGPGTRLTVT.

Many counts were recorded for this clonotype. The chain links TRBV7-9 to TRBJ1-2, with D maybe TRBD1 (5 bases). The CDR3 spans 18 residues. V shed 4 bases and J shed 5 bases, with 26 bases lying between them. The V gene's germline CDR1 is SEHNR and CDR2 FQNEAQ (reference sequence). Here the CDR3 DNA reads TGTGCCAGCAGCTCGACCGGAGTGGGGACGGTGGTGAGATATGGCTACACCTTC. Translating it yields CASSSTGVGTVVRYGYTF.

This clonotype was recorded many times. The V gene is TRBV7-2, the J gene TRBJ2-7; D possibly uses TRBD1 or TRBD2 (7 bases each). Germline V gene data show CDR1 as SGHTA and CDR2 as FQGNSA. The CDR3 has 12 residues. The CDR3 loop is CASRGGAYEQYF. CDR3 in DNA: TGTGCTTCCAGGGGGGGCGCCTACGAGCAGTACTTC. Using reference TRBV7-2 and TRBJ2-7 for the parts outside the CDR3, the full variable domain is GAGVSQSPSNKVTEKGKDVELRCDPISGHTALYWYRQSLGQGLEFLIYFQGNSAPDKSGLPSDRFSAERTGGSVSTLTIQRTQQEDSAVYLCASRGGAYEQYFGPGTRLTVT.

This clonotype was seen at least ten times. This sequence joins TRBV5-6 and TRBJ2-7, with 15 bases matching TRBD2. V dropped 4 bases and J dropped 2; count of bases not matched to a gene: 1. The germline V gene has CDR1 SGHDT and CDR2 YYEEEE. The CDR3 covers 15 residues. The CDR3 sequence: CASSRTSGGAYEQYF. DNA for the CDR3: TGTGCCAGCAGCCGGACTAGCGGGGGGGCCTACGAGCAGTACTTC. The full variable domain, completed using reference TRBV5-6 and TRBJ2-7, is DAGVTQSPTHLIKTRGQQVTLRCSPKSGHDTVSWYQQALGQGPQFIFQYYEEEERQRGNFPDRFSGHQFPNYSSELNVNALLLGDSALYLCASSRTSGGAYEQYFGPGTRLTVT.

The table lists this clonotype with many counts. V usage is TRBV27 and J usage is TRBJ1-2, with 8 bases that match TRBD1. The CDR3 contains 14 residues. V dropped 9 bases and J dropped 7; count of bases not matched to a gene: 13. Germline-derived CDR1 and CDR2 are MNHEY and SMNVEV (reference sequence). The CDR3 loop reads CASRTGGQLSGYTF. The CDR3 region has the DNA TGTGCCAGTAGAACAGGGGGGCAACTTTCTGGCTACACCTTC.

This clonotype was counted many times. The CDR3 DNA sequence: TGTGCCAGCAGTCCTAATGATGATCAGCCCCAGCATTTT. Amino acids: CASSPNDDQPQHF. The rearrangement links TRBV12-3 or TRBV12-4 to TRBJ1-5; D uncertain. V lost 5 bases, J lost 5 bases, and 10 bases lay in between. CDR3 size: 13 residues.

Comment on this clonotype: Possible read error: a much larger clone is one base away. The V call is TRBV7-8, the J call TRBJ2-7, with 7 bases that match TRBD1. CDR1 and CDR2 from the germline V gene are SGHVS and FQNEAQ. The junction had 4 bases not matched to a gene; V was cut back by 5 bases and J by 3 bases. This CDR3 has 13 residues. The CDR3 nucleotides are TGTGCCAGCAGCCGGGACAGTCACTACGAGCAGTACTTC. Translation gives CASSRDSHYEQYF.

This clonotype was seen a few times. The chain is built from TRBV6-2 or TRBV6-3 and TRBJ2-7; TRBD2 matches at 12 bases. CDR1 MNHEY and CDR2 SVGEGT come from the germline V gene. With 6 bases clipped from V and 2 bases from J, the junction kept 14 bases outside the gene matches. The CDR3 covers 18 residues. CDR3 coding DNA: TGTGCCAGCAGCACCAGGACTAGCGGGGACCGAAGGACCTACGAGCAGTACTTC. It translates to CASSTRTSGDRRTYEQYF.

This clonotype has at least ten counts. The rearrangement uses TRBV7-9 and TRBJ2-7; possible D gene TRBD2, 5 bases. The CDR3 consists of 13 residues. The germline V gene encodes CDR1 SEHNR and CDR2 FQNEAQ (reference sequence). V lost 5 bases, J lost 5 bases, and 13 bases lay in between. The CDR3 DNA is TGTGCCAGCAGCCAGTCGTGGGGAGACGAGCAGTACTTC. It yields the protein CASSQSWGDEQYF.

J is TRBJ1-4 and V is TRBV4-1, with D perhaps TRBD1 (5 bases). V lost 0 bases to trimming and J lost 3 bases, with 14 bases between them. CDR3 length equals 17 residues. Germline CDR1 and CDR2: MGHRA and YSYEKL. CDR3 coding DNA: TGCGCCAGCAGCCAAGATATGGGGGGACGGCCTAATGAAAAACTGTTTTTT. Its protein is CASSQDMGGRPNEKLFF.

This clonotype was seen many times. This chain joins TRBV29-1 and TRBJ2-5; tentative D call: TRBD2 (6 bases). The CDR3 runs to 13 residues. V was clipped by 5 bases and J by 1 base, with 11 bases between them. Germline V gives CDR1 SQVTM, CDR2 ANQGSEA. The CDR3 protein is CSVLLSGQETQYF. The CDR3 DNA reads TGCAGCGTTCTGCTTAGCGGCCAAGAGACCCAGTACTTC. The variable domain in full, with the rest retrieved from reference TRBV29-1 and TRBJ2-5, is SAVISQKPSRDICQRGTSLTIQCQVDSQVTMMFWYRQQPGQSLTLIATANQGSEATYESGFVIDKFPISRPNLTFSTLTVSNMSPEDSSIYLCSVLLSGQETQYFGPGTRLLVL.

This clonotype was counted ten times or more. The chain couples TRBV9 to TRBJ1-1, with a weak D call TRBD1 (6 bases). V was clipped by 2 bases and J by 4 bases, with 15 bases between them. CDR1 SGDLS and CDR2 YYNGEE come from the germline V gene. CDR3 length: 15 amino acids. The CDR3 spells CASSVGQGRATEAFF. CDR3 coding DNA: TGTGCCAGCAGCGTCGGGCAGGGGCGGGCCACTGAAGCTTTCTTT.

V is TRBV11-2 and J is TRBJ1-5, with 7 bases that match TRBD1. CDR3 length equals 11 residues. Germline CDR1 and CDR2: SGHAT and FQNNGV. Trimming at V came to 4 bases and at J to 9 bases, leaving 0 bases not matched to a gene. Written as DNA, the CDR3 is TGTGCCAGCAGCTCAGGGGGGCCCCAGCATTTT. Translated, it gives CASSSGGPQHF.

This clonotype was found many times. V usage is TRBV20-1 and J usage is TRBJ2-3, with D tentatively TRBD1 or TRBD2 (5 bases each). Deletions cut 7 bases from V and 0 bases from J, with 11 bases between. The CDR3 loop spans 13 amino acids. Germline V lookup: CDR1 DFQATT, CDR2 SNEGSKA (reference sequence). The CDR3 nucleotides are TGCAGTGGCCCGGGACCAAGCACAGATACGCAGTATTTT. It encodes CSGPGPSTDTQYF.

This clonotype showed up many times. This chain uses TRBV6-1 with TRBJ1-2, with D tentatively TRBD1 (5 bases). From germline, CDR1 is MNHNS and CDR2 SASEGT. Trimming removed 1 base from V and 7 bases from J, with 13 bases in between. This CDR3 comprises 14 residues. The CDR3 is CASSEVRAESGYTF. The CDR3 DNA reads TGTGCCAGCAGTGAAGTCAGGGCCGAGAGTGGCTACACCTTC.

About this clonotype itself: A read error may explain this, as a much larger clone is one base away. The DNA of the CDR3 is TGCAGTGCTAGAGACCACCTAAACACCGGGGAGCTGTTTTTT. Its translation: CSARDHLNTGELFF. The rearrangement joins TRBV20-1 to TRBJ2-2; no reliable D call. Between the trimmed V and J ends, which lost 0 bases and 2 bases, there was a span of 7 bases. This CDR3 has 14 residues. Per germline, CDR1 DFQATT and CDR2 SNEGSKA (reference sequence).

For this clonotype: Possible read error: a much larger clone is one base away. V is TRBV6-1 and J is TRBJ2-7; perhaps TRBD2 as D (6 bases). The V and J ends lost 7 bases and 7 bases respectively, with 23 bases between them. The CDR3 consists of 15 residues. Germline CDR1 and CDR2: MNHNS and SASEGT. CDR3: CASIEPGRGSKEQYF. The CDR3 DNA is TGTGCCAGCATCGAGCCAGGCCGGGGGTCGAAGGAGCAGTACTTC.

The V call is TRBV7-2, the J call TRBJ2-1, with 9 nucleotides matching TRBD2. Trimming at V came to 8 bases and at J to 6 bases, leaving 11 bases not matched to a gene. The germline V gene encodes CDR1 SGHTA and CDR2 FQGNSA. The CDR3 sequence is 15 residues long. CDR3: CASVSGTSYINEQFF. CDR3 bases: TGTGCCAGCGTCTCCGGGACTAGCTATATCAATGAGCAGTTCTTC.

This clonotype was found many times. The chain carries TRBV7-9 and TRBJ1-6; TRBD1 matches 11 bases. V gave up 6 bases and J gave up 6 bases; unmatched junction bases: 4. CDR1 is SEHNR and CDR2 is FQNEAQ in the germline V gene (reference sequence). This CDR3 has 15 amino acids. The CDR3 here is CASRPGQGGNSPLHF. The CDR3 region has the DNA TGTGCCAGCAGACCGGGACAGGGGGGTAATTCACCCCTCCACTTT.

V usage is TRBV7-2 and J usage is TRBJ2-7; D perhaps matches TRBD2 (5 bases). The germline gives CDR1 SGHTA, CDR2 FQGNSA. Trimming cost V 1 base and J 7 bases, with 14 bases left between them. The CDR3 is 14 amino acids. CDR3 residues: CASSLEGGPREQYF. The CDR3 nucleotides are TGTGCCAGCAGCTTAGAGGGCGGGCCACGGGAGCAGTACTTC.